The 10 T cell receptor beta chains presented below share a single source sample, sequenced in a study of T-cell reconstitution after alpha-beta-depleted transplantation in children (dated by TCRdb to 2015 to 2016). The receptor library was made with PCR. The run used an Illumina HiSeq 2500. TCR library preparation used molecular barcoding, with unique molecular identifiers applied to normalize quantification of the TCRbeta repertoire. TCRdb reanalyzed the raw reads on its own, using fastp at Q25 for trimming and MiXCR for clone calling, and kept in-frame beta chains. Rows with one shared CDR3 protein collapse into an entry with the most common genes and DNA. The sample table holds 450,000 to 550,000 distinct CDR3 sequences, of which 11% were seen once. The ten largest clonotypes hold roughly 15% of the sample. The sample's treatment or condition label, in plain terms: allogeneic hematopoietic cell transplantation with graft depleted of TCRalphabeta T cells and CD19 B cells.

The sample in question was PBMCs, mostly from graft donor cells, obtained 180 days after TCRalphabeta/CD19-depleted stem cell transplant. These receptors all come from a female patient between 2 and 10 years old who had a stem cell transplant for aplastic anemia, so the T cells may come from the graft donor.

In its sample, this clonotype was seen a few times. J is TRBJ1-2 and V is TRBV6-5; D is uncertain. The germline gives CDR1 MNHEY, CDR2 SVGAGI. V was cut by 2 bases and J by 8 bases, with 12 bases left in between. The CDR3 has 13 residues. The CDR3 reads CASSYNTGRGYTF. Written as DNA, the CDR3 is TGTGCCAGCAGTTACAATACGGGGAGGGGCTACACCTTC.

This chain connects TRBV4-2 to TRBJ2-1; TRBD2 agrees at 10 bases. The junction had 9 bases not matched to a gene; V was cut back by 0 bases and J by 1 base. Germline assignment: CDR1 LGHNA and CDR2 YNFKEQ. This CDR3 is 19 amino acids long. The DNA of the CDR3 is TGTGCCAGCAGCCAAGATCCCCTAGCGGGAGATAGGTCCTACAATGAGCAGTTCTTC. This gives the protein CASSQDPLAGDRSYNEQFF.

This clonotype was picked up a small number of times. This chain links TRBV29-1 with TRBJ2-7; TRBD1 matches 7 bases. The CDR3 spans 12 residues. The germline gives CDR1 SQVTM, CDR2 ANQGSEA. V trimming: 6 bases; J trimming: 3 bases; junction bases outside the gene matches: 5. As DNA, the CDR3 is TGCAGCGTAGAGACAGGGCACTACGAGCAGTACTTC. This sequence encodes CSVETGHYEQYF.

This clonotype was counted ten times or more. The chain joins TRBV7-2 to TRBJ1-2, with 9 bases identical to TRBD1. This CDR3 has 16 residues. The V and J ends lost 6 bases and 6 bases, in that order; junction bases with no gene match: 14. CDR1 is SGHTA and CDR2 is FQGNSA in the germline V gene. CDR3 sequence reads: CASRPTVGQGRNGYTF. The CDR3, as DNA: TGTGCCAGCAGACCAACCGTCGGACAGGGGCGAAATGGCTACACCTTC.

This clonotype has a handful of counts. The chain employs TRBV5-1 and TRBJ1-1, with TRBD1 identical over 9 bases. Trimming cost V 0 bases and J 8 bases; bases outside gene matches: 17. Germline assignment: CDR1 SGHRS and CDR2 YFSETQ. The CDR3 contains 18 residues. CDR3 region: CASSLEWGNRGPGGEAFF. The CDR3 nucleotides read TGCGCCAGCAGCTTGGAATGGGGAAACAGGGGGCCGGGAGGAGAAGCTTTCTTT. Complete variable domain (other parts from reference TRBV5-1 and TRBJ1-1): KAGVTQTPRYLIKTRGQQVTLSCSPISGHRSVSWYQQTPGQGLQFLFEYFSETQRNKGNFPGRFSGRQFSNSRSEMNVSTLELGDSALYLCASSLEWGNRGPGGEAFFGQGTRLTVV.

This clonotype was recorded a few times. The genes are TRBV7-2 and TRBJ1-4, with D tentatively TRBD1 (5 bases). This CDR3 region has 15 residues. Germline assignment: CDR1 SGHTA and CDR2 FQGNSA. V lost 4 bases to trimming and J lost 2 bases, with 11 bases between them. CDR3 region: CASSSPDSTNEKLFF. The CDR3 nucleotides read TGTGCCAGCAGCTCACCCGACAGCACTAATGAAAAACTGTTTTTT.

This chain uses TRBV20-1 with TRBJ2-5; D is perhaps TRBD1 (5 bases). V lost 4 bases and J 5 bases, leaving 11 bases between the germline ends. The germline V gene has CDR1 DFQATT and CDR2 SNEGSKA (reference sequence). CDR3 length equals 12 residues. The CDR3 DNA follows: TGCAGTGCTAAGGGGTTCGGGGAGACCCAGTACTTC. This sequence encodes CSAKGFGETQYF.

The chain is built from TRBV6-5 and TRBJ1-5; D gene uncertain. V was pared by 0 bases and J by 6 bases, with 12 bases between. This CDR3 is built from 15 residues. The germline V gene has CDR1 MNHEY and CDR2 SVGAGI. The chain's CDR3 is CASSYSRWTGQPQHF. The DNA of the CDR3 is TGTGCCAGCAGTTACTCTAGGTGGACCGGTCAGCCCCAGCATTTT.

The chain employs TRBV6-2 or TRBV6-3 and TRBJ1-5; D is ambiguous. The germline V and J ends were trimmed by 6 bases and 5 bases, with 20 bases remaining between them. This CDR3 contains 16 residues. The germline CDR1 and CDR2 sequences are MNHEY and SVGEGT. CDR3 coding DNA: TGTGCCAGCAGCCCGAGTAACCTCCAGGATGATCAGCCCCAGCATTTT. Translating gives CASSPSNLQDDQPQHF.

A few counts support this clonotype. The genes are TRBV5-1 and TRBJ2-5; 13 bases match TRBD2. The CDR3 loop spans 15 amino acids. Germline V gene data show CDR1 as SGHRS and CDR2 as YFSETQ. After removal of 3 bases from V and 5 bases from J, the junction contained 4 bases not matched to a gene. CDR3 sequence (DNA): TGCGCCAGCAGCTCCCAGACTAGCGGGAGGGAGACCCAGTACTTC. Amino acids: CASSSQTSGRETQYF.